The 16 T cell receptor beta chains presented below share a single source sample, sequenced in a study of graft-versus-host responses after intestinal transplantation. To release intraepithelial and lamina propria lymphocytes, the graft tissue was processed. This table comes from immunoSEQ multiplex PCR, and its TCRdb copy is limited to in-frame clones, with some not included. Found here are 12,000 or so clones, about 80% of them singletons; the top ten hold around 4.4%. Sequences were derived from ileum tissue, sampled about 140 days after intestinal transplantation. The source is a human patient who received an intestinal transplant, so some T cells may come from the graft donor.

The rearrangement uses TRBV11-2 and TRBJ1-6; tentatively, D is TRBD1 (5 bases). Trimming left V 6 bases short and J 0 bases short, with 15 bases between. Germline V gene lookup returns CDR1 SGHAT and CDR2 FQNNGV. This CDR3 has 17 residues. CDR3 region: CASSHPTVSSYNSPLHF. CDR3 in DNA: TGTGCCAGCAGTCATCCGACAGTGAGCTCCTATAATTCACCCCTCCACTTT.

This clone was counted a few times. CDR3 loop: CASSPAGANVLTF. CDR3 coding DNA: TGTGCCAGCAGCCCCGCTGGGGCCAACGTCCTGACTTTC. The genes are TRBV6-4 and TRBJ2-6; the D is unclear. The germline CDR1 and CDR2 sequences are MRHNA and SNTAGT. V was clipped by 6 bases and J by 2 bases, with 5 bases between them. The CDR3 runs to 13 residues.

V and J are TRBV27 and TRBJ2-7; a weak D match, TRBD2 (6 bases). Germline CDR1 and CDR2: MNHEY and SMNVEV (reference sequence). The ends were cut back, 6 bases at V and 3 bases at J, with 15 bases in the middle. The CDR3 is 14 amino acids. Here the CDR3 reads CASRRLGGIYEQYF. As DNA, the CDR3 is TGTGCCAGCAGGCGCCTCGGAGGGATCTACGAGCAGTACTTC.

The chain is built from TRBV18 and TRBJ1-3; D is ambiguous. CDR3 length equals 15 residues. Germline assignment: CDR1 KGHSH and CDR2 LQKENI. V lost 2 bases, J lost 0 bases, and 8 bases lay in between. Here the CDR3 reads CASSPDRYSGNTIYF. The CDR3 coding sequence is TGTGCCAGCTCACCAGATCGGTACTCTGGAAACACCATATATTTT. The variable domain in full, completed from reference TRBV18 and TRBJ1-3, reads NAGVMQNPRHLVRRRGQEARLRCSPMKGHSHVYWYRQLPEEGLKFMVYLQKENIIDESGMPKERFSAEFPKEGPSILRIQQVVRGDSAAYFCASSPDRYSGNTIYFGEGSWLTVV.

The genes are TRBV11-2 and TRBJ2-3; TRBD2 matches 9 bases. With V trimmed by 4 bases and J by 3 bases, 8 bases remained unmatched. Germline V lookup: CDR1 SGHAT, CDR2 FQNNGV. The CDR3 has 16 residues. The CDR3 nucleotides are TGTGCCAGCAGCTATTCCGCGGGGGGGCCGACAGATACGCAGTATTTT. It specifies CASSYSAGGPTDTQYF. Looking up the rest from reference TRBV11-2 and TRBJ2-3 gives the full variable domain: EAGVAQSPRYKIIEKRQSVAFWCNPISGHATLYWYQQILGQGPKLLIQFQNNGVVDDSQLPKDRFSAERLKGVDSTLKIQPAKLEDSAVYLCASSYSAGGPTDTQYFGPGTRLTVL.

The CDR3 loop is CASSHGQGVYEQYF. The CDR3, as DNA: TGTGCCAGCAGTCACGGACAGGGGGTCTACGAGCAGTACTTC. The chain employs TRBV28 and TRBJ2-7; 10 nucleotides match TRBD1. Germline CDR1 reads MDHEN; CDR2 reads SYDVKM. The V gene end was trimmed by 5 bases and the J gene end by 3 bases; junction bases not matched to a gene: 4. The CDR3 covers 14 residues.

This rearrangement joins TRBV5-8 to TRBJ2-5, with a weak D call TRBD1 (6 bases). The CDR3 extends over 13 amino acids. The V end lost 1 base, the J end lost 4 bases, and 8 bases lay between the germline ends. Germline V CDR1 and CDR2: SGHTS, YDEGEE. For the CDR3, the DNA is TGTGCCAGCAGCTTGTGGGGGCGAGAGACCCAGTACTTC. This codes for CASSLWGRETQYF.

This clone has a single count. The V and J genes are TRBV5-8 and TRBJ2-1; 8 nucleotides agree with TRBD1. Germline V CDR1 and CDR2: SGHTS, YDEGEE. CDR3 length: 13 residues. With V trimmed by 1 base and J by 6 bases, 0 bases remained unmatched. The CDR3 sequence: CASSLQGANEQFF. The DNA for the CDR3 is TGTGCCAGCAGCTTGCAGGGGGCCAATGAGCAGTTCTTC.

This clone was counted only a few times. DNA of the CDR3: TGTGCCAGCAGCTTTAGACAGTACCACAATGAGCAGTTCTTC. Translating gives CASSFRQYHNEQFF. The chain couples TRBV7-2 to TRBJ2-1; D is possibly TRBD1 (5 bases). This CDR3 comprises 14 residues. The V end lost 3 bases, the J end lost 5 bases, and 11 bases lay between the germline ends. Germline CDR1 is SGHTA and CDR2 is FQGNSA. The whole variable domain, filled in from reference TRBV7-2 and TRBJ2-1, reads GAGVSQSPSNKVTEKGKDVELRCDPISGHTALYWYRQSLGQGLEFLIYFQGNSAPDKSGLPSDRFSAERTGGSVSTLTIQRTQQEDSAVYLCASSFRQYHNEQFFGPGTRLTVL.

This clone occurred once. This rearrangement joins TRBV27 to TRBJ2-1, with 11 bases that match TRBD2. In germline, CDR1 is MNHEY, CDR2 SMNVEV (reference sequence). V shed 3 bases and J 8 bases; nucleotides not matched to a gene: 6. The CDR3 totals 15 residues. For the CDR3, the DNA is TGTGCCAGCAGTTTCGTAACTAGCGGGGGCTATGAGCAGTTCTTC. It encodes CASSFVTSGGYEQFF.

This clone was seen more than once but under ten times. This sequence joins TRBV5-4 and TRBJ2-5; 8 nucleotides agree with TRBD1. The CDR3 is 14 amino acids. Germline CDR1 is SGHNT and CDR2 is YYREEE (reference sequence). J lost 3 bases, V lost 3 bases, and 4 bases had no gene match. The CDR3 nucleotides are TGTGCCAGCAGCTCCCAGACAGGGGAAGAGACCCAGTACTTC. Amino acid sequence: CASSSQTGEETQYF.

This chain joins TRBV6-5 and TRBJ1-2; weak D call: TRBD1 (6 bases). This CDR3 is 14 amino acids long. CDR1 and CDR2 (germline): MNHEY, SVGAGI. The V end lost 5 bases, the J end lost 4 bases, and 14 bases lay between the germline ends. The DNA of the CDR3 is TGTGCCAGCAGTGAAGGGGGATGGGGCTATGGCTACACCTTC. This codes for CASSEGGWGYGYTF.

V usage is TRBV5-4 and J usage is TRBJ1-4; D is unclear. V was clipped by 6 bases and J by 6 bases, with 15 bases between them. Germline V gives CDR1 SGHNT, CDR2 YYREEE (reference sequence). This CDR3 has 14 amino acids. CDR3 sequence: CASTLLTLDEKLFF. The CDR3 DNA reads TGTGCCAGCACCCTCTTAACCTTAGATGAAAAACTGTTTTTT.

This clone is medium-sized (0.01 to 0.1%) by share. The V and J genes are TRBV15 and TRBJ1-6, with D perhaps matching TRBD1 (5 bases). Germline-derived CDR1 and CDR2 are LNHNV and YYDKDF (reference sequence). This CDR3 has 15 amino acids. Trimming removed 8 bases at V and 7 bases at J, with 18 bases between. CDR3 DNA sequence: TGTGCCACCCAGGCTTCCGGGACTTTAAATTCACCCCTCCACTTT. Encoded protein: CATQASGTLNSPLHF.

This sequence joins TRBV5-1 and TRBJ2-1, with TRBD2 matching over 10 bases. The CDR3 length is 16 residues. The ends lost 3 bases at V and 2 bases at J; junction bases unmatched: 5. In germline, CDR1 is SGHRS, CDR2 YFSETQ. CDR3 bases: TGCGCCAGCAGCTCTCTAGCGGGGGACCCCTACAATGAGCAGTTCTTC. Translated, it gives CASSSLAGDPYNEQFF.

This chain connects TRBV7-2 to TRBJ2-5; D remains ambiguous. Per the germline V gene, CDR1 is SGHTA and CDR2 is FQGNSA. Trimming took off 0 bases at V and 0 bases at J, with 11 bases between the two ends. This CDR3 is 16 amino acids long. This CDR3 is CASSLATTRDQETQYF. Written as DNA, the CDR3 is TGTGCCAGCAGCTTAGCTACTACACGGGACCAAGAGACCCAGTACTTC. Looking up the rest from reference TRBV7-2 and TRBJ2-5 gives the full variable domain: GAGVSQSPSNKVTEKGKDVELRCDPISGHTALYWYRQSLGQGLEFLIYFQGNSAPDKSGLPSDRFSAERTGGSVSTLTIQRTQQEDSAVYLCASSLATTRDQETQYFGPGTRLLVL.